This T cell receptor beta chain was captured by sequencing in a study of T cell repertoires in cytomegalovirus infection. Study background: Public signatures in TCR beta pointed to CMV infection and matching HLA type. Findings and caveats of the study: The ex vivo response showed dominance by HLA-C-restricted CMV-specific TCR beta clonotypes. Cumulative public TCR beta family frequency identified carriers of CMV plus the relevant HLA.

This clonotype was counted ten times or more. Its target is unknown. V was shortened by 2 bases and J by 7 bases, with 17 bases between the two germline ends. The CDR3 contains 15 residues. CDR1 is LGHNT and CDR2 is FRNRAP in the germline V gene. Using its own MiXCR run on the reads, TCRdb lists one record per CDR3 protein. The table shows about 260,000 distinct CDR3 sequences, with roughly 13% occurring only once. The chain employs TRBV12-5 and TRBJ1-2; D may be TRBD1 (6 bases). The sample consisted of PBMCs. The receptor comes from a human donor in good health (CMV status not recorded). Some clones in this sample may be carry-over from other donors' samples. The CDR3 DNA reads as TGTGCTAGTGGTTTGAATCTCGGCAGGGGTGGTGGCTACACCTTC. It yields the protein CASGLNLGRGGGYTF.